Listed below are T cell receptor beta chains from one sample, sequenced in a study of cytomegalovirus exposure and HLA in healthy donors. Only in-frame clones appear in the TCRdb table, and some are missing; sequencing was by immunoSEQ multiplex PCR. The data contain about 170,000 clones, 86% of them singletons. What was sequenced was PBMCs. Receptor source: a woman aged 25-40 years in good health and CMV-seronegative. Each CDR3 is given with its conserved first and last residue. The D gene is left open where the match is weak. Clone size, where shown, is once, few, many, or a class for clones that have expanded.

TRBV14	TRBJ1-2	.	.	TGTGCCAGCAGCCAAGTGAGAGGGGCTGGCTACACCTTC	CASSQVRGAGYTF
TRBV30	TRBJ1-5	.	.	TGTGCCTGGAGTGTACCGTACAGCAATCAGCCCCAGCATTTT	CAWSVPYSNQPQHF
TRBV30	TRBJ2-6	many	.	TGTGCCTGGGGAGAGCGGCTCTCTGGGGCCAACGTCCTGACTTTC	CAWGERLSGANVLTF
TRBV18	TRBJ2-7	once	.	TGTGCCAGCTCACCACTAGGGGTCTTGAATGGCGAGCAGTACTTC	CASSPLGVLNGEQYF
TRBV5-6	TRBJ2-5	.	.	TGTGCCAGCAGCTTGGCCCCCACGGTCCATGGCCAAGAGACCCAGTACTTC	CASSLAPTVHGQETQYF
TRBV6-6	TRBJ1-3	.	TRBD1	TGTGCCAGCAAACCGGGACAGGCTTTGTCTGGAAACACCATATATTTT	CASKPGQALSGNTIYF
TRBV27	TRBJ2-2	.	.	TGTGCCAGCACGAAAAACACCGGGGAGCTGTTTTTT	CASTKNTGELFF
TRBV5-4	TRBJ1-2	.	.	TGTGCCAGCAGCCTGGACTTGGGGGGCGAGGACTACACCTTC	CASSLDLGGEDYTF
TRBV27	TRBJ2-3	.	.	TGTGCCAGCAGTTTGCCGGACGGGACTGATACGCAGTATTTT	CASSLPDGTDTQYF
TRBV4-1	TRBJ1-1	.	.	TGCGCCAGCAGCCAGAGGGCGGCGACAGAGAACACTGAAGCTTTCTTT	CASSQRAATENTEAFF
TRBV6-1	TRBJ1-3	.	.	TGTGCCATAACCTCAGGGGTCGGAAACACCATATATTTT	CAITSGVGNTIYF
TRBV30	TRBJ2-5	.	.	TGTGCCGGCACGCAGAGAGAGACCCAGTACTTC	CAGTQRETQYF
TRBV12-5	TRBJ2-2	.	TRBD2	TGTGCTAGTGCACGACAGGAACTAGCGGGGCTTGACACCGGGGAGCTGTTTTTT	CASARQELAGLDTGELFF
TRBV20-1	TRBJ1-2	.	.	TGCAGTGGGGGGTATGGCTACACCTTC	CSGGYGYTF
TRBV10-2	TRBJ2-1	.	.	TGCGCCAGCAGTGAGTCTCGCTACAATGAGCAGTTCTTC	CASSESRYNEQFF
TRBV5-1	TRBJ2-7	.	.	TGCGCCAGCAGCAGAAATCTCGGGTATTTCGAGCAGTACTTC	CASSRNLGYFEQYF
TRBV5-6	TRBJ2-2	.	.	TGTGCCAGCAGCTTGGTGACGGGGATGAACACCGGGGAGCTGTTTTTT	CASSLVTGMNTGELFF
TRBV27	TRBJ1-2	.	TRBD1	TGTGCCAGCAGTCCATCTACAGGGGGTGGCTATGGCTACACCTTC	CASSPSTGGGYGYTF
TRBV5-6	TRBJ2-7	.	TRBD1	TGTGCCAGCAGCTTGGAGGGACAGGGCCCTCCTTCCTACGAGCAGTACTTC	CASSLEGQGPPSYEQYF
TRBV5-1	TRBJ1-1	.	.	TGCGCCAGCAGCTTGACTTCGAACACTGAAGCTTTCTTT	CASSLTSNTEAFF
TRBV30	TRBJ1-5	.	.	TGTGCCTGGCAGGGACGCGACAATCAGCCCCAGCATTTT	CAWQGRDNQPQHF
TRBV27	TRBJ2-1	.	.	TGTGCCAGCACCCCAGGGAGAAGCTCCTACAATGAGCAGTTCTTC	CASTPGRSSYNEQFF
TRBV5-4	TRBJ1-1	.	.	TGTGCCAGCAGCTCCACGGTGGACACTGAAGCTTTCTTT	CASSSTVDTEAFF
TRBV27	TRBJ2-1	.	TRBD1	TGTGCCAGCAGCCAAGACTACAGGGGCGGTGAGCAGTTCTTC	CASSQDYRGGEQFF
TRBV2	TRBJ1-1	.	.	TGTGCCAGCAAGACTTTTGAGGGGAGCGCTGAAGCTTTCTTT	CASKTFEGSAEAFF
TRBV28	TRBJ2-7	.	TRBD1	TGTGCCAGCAGTGATGACAGGGGTTGGGACGAGCAGTACTTC	CASSDDRGWDEQYF
TRBV9	TRBJ1-6	.	.	TGTGCCAGCAGCGTAGTCTCGGATAATTCACCCCTCCACTTT	CASSVVSDNSPLHF
TRBV5-1	TRBJ2-7	once	TRBD1	TGCGCCAGCAGCCGGGACAGCTCCGGAACCCTTTTCACGTCCTACGAGCAGTACTTC	CASSRDSSGTLFTSYEQYF
TRBV5-4	TRBJ1-1	.	.	TGTGCCAGCAGCTTGGGGCGGCCGGGGACTGAAGCTTTCTTT	CASSLGRPGTEAFF
TRBV15	TRBJ2-1	.	.	TGTGCCACCAGTACTGCTTCCTACAATGAGCAGTTCTTC	CATSTASYNEQFF
TRBV29-1	TRBJ2-3	once	TRBD2	TGCAGCGGTGAGCGGGAGGGCACAGATACGCAGTATTTT	CSGEREGTDTQYF